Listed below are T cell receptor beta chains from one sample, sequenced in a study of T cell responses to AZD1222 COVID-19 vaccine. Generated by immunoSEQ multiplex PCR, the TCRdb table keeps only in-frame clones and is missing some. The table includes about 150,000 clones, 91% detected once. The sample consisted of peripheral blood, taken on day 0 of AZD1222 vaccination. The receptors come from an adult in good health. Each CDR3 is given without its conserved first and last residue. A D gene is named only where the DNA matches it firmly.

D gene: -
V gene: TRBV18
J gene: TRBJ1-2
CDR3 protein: ASSPGTGGYT

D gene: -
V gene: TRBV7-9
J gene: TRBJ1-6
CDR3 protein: ASSLGKRYNSPLH

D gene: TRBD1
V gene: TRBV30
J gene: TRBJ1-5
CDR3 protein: AWSVGGLTRPQH

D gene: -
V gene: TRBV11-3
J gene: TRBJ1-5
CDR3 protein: ASSLGGGGLNQPQH

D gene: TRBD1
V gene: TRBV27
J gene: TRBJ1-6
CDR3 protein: ASSFRAGGDNSPLH

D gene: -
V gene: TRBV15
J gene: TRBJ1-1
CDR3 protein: ATSADMNTEAF

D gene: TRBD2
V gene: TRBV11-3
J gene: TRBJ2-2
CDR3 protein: ASSFGTSRAGELF

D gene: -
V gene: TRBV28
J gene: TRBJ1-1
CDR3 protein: ASSLAKYTEAF

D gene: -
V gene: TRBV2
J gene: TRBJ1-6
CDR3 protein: ASSGPSYNSPLH

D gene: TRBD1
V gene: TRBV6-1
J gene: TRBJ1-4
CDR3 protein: ASSVSRDRVREKLF

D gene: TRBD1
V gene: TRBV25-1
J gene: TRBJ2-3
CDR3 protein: ASSRGSGQGH

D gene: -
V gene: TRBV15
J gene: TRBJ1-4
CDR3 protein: ATSPSPQRGGREKLF

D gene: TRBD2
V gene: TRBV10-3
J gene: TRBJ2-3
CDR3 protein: ATLQASGRARHTQY

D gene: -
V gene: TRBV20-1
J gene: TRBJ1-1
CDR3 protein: SARGPGQAF

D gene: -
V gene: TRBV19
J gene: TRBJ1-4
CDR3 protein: ASHAPPGEKLF

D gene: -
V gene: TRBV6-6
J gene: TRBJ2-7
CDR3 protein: ASSTQGYEQY

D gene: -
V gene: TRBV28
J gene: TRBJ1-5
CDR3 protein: ASGQPQH

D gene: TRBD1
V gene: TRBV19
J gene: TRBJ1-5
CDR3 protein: ASSGTGGVGNQPQH

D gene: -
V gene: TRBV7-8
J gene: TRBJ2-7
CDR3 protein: ASSFRAGYEQY

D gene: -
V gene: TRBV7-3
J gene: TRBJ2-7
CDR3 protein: ASSLTSGGSYEQY

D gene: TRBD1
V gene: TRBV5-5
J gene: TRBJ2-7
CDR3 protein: ASSLVFRGTYEQY

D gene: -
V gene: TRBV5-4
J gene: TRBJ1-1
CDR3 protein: ASSGNTEAF

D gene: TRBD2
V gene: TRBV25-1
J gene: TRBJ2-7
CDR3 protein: ASRQGSGRYEQY

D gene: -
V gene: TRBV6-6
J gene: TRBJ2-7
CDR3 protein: ASQISELPYEQY

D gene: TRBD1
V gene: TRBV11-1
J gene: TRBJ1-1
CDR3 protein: ASSLGQGTEAF

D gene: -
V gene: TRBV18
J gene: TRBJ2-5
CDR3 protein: ASSLTGGKETQY

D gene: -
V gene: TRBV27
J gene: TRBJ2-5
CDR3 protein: ASMGPQETQY

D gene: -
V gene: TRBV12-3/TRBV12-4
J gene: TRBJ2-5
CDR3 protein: ASSIQETQY

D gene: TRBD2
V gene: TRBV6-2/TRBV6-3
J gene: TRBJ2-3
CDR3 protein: ASSYSEFSLAGSRTDTQY

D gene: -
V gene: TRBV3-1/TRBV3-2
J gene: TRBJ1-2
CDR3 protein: ASSPGYGGDYGYT

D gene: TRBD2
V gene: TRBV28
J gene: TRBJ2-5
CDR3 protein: ASNLLAGGPETQY

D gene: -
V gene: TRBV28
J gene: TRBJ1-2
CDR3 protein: ASSFLSGQGLKEGYT

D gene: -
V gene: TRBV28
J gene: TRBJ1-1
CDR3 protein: ASRSGTANTEAF

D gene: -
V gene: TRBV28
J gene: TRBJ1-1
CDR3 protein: ASSYDGNTEAF

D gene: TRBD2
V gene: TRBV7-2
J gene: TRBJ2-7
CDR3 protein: ASSLEVAGGRGQY